The 11 T cell receptor beta chains listed next were all sequenced from one sample in a study of blood T cell repertoires in COVID-19. Sequencing used immunoSEQ multiplex PCR; TCRdb keeps in-frame clones, though not all of them. Here the sample spans over 150,000 clones, around 87% being singletons. Sample: peripheral blood. These receptors were obtained from a man aged 55 to 70 with COVID-19, enrolled during active disease.

The CDR3 nucleotides are TGTGCCAGCAGCTTAGTGCAGGGCCTTACCTACGAGCAGTACTTC. Protein product: CASSLVQGLTYEQYF. The rearrangement uses TRBV7-8 and TRBJ2-7; D is perhaps TRBD1 (5 bases). The germline CDR1 and CDR2 sequences are SGHVS and FQNEAQ. This CDR3 has 15 residues. V dropped 1 base and J dropped 2 bases, with 12 bases sitting between them.

A single count supports this clone. The J gene is TRBJ2-7, the V gene TRBV7-2; TRBD1 aligns across 8 bases. Trimming took 4 bases from V and 2 from J; bases not matched to a gene: 10. The CDR3 spans 16 residues. CDR1 is SGHTA and CDR2 is FQGNSA in the germline V gene. The CDR3 sequence: CASSYRATGVPYEQYF. The CDR3 DNA reads as TGTGCCAGCAGCTATCGGGCGACAGGGGTACCCTACGAGCAGTACTTC.

A word on this clone: Other DNA sequences in the same sample also yield this CDR3. The V gene is TRBV7-2, the J gene TRBJ1-3; D possibly corresponds to TRBD1 (6 bases). The CDR3 is 13 amino acids. Germline V gene data show CDR1 as SGHTA and CDR2 as FQGNSA. Trimming cost V 5 bases and J 2 bases, with 7 bases left between them. The CDR3 nucleotides are TGTGCCAGCAGCGGGGGCGCTGGAAACACCATATATTTT. Protein sequence: CASSGGAGNTIYF.

The V and J genes are TRBV7-8 and TRBJ1-1, with 7 nucleotides matching TRBD1. The CDR3 totals 19 residues. With 2 bases clipped from V and 5 bases from J, the junction kept 20 bases outside the gene matches. CDR1 is SGHVS, CDR2 FQNEAQ, per germline. The CDR3 nucleotides are TGTGCCAGCAGCTTAAGGGACCTTCGACAGGGATGGCTAAAGACTGAAGCTTTCTTT. As protein: CASSLRDLRQGWLKTEAFF.

This clone was found once. The chain is built from TRBV28 and TRBJ1-2; 8 bases are a match to TRBD1. This CDR3 contains 15 residues. With V trimmed by 3 bases and J by 2 bases, 5 bases remained unmatched. The V gene's germline CDR1 is MDHEN and CDR2 SYDVKM. The CDR3 DNA reads TGTGCCAGCAGTTTCACGACAGGGGACAACTATGGCTACACCTTC. It translates to CASSFTTGDNYGYTF.

The V call is TRBV11-1, the J call TRBJ2-7; a possible D gene is TRBD1 (5 bases). The germline V gene has CDR1 SGHAT and CDR2 FQDESV (reference sequence). The CDR3 sequence is 15 residues long. V was trimmed by 3 bases and J by 0 bases, leaving 12 bases between them. The CDR3 DNA reads TGTGCCAGCAGCTTGGGCAGGGTAAGCTCCTACGAGCAGTACTTC. It codes for CASSLGRVSSYEQYF.

This sequence joins TRBV6-5 and TRBJ2-7; D is possibly TRBD2 (5 bases). V lost 6 bases and J 3 bases, leaving 6 bases between the germline ends. The length of the CDR3 is 11 residues. Germline assignment: CDR1 MNHEY and CDR2 SVGAGI. The CDR3, as DNA: TGTGCCAGCAGGACTAACTACGAGCAGTACTTC. Translating gives CASRTNYEQYF.

This clone is a singleton in its sample. The identical CDR3 is also encoded by other nucleotide sequences in the sample. The chain recombines TRBV6-5 with TRBJ1-5; D may be TRBD1 (6 bases). The V gene lost 5 bases and the J gene lost 2 bases, with 13 bases spanning the gap. The CDR3 is 15 amino acids. CDR1 and CDR2 (germline): MNHEY, SVGAGI. CDR3 sequence reads: CASSPDRRRNQPQHF. In DNA, the CDR3 is TGTGCCAGCAGTCCCGACAGGAGGCGCAATCAGCCCCAGCATTTT.

This chain joins TRBV13 and TRBJ1-1; D is undetermined. Germline values: CDR1 PRHDT, CDR2 FYEKMQ (reference sequence). Trimming left V 1 base short and J 6 bases short, with 15 bases between. The length of the CDR3 is 15 residues. The CDR3 sequence is CASSLEIVVGAEAFF. Here the CDR3 DNA reads TGTGCCAGCAGCTTAGAGATTGTGGTCGGGGCTGAAGCTTTCTTT.

The chain couples TRBV19 to TRBJ2-1; a weak D match, TRBD2 (6 bases). Looked up from germline, CDR1 is LNHDA and CDR2 is SQIVND (reference sequence). The CDR3 is 14 amino acids. V lost 5 bases to trimming and J lost 4 bases, with 12 bases between them. The CDR3 DNA sequence: TGTGCCAGTAGTCCTCGGGGGTCGTACAATGAGCAGTTCTTC. Translation gives CASSPRGSYNEQFF.

CDR3: CASSLRIGTGGVDTQYF. The CDR3 nucleotides are TGTGCCAGCAGCTTAAGGATCGGGACAGGGGGCGTGGATACGCAGTATTTT. The V and J genes are TRBV7-2 and TRBJ2-3; 12 bases match TRBD1. The ends lost 2 bases at V and 6 bases at J; junction bases unmatched: 9. The CDR3 has 17 amino acids. The germline V gene encodes CDR1 SGHTA and CDR2 FQGNSA.